This T cell receptor beta chain was recovered during a study of blood T cells in healthy people across ages. The CDR3 runs to 13 residues. The V end was cut by 5 bases, the J end by 7 bases, with 14 bases between. With a J-beta primer mix and a sample-barcoded 5' primer, a second PCR ran about 6 to 11 cycles. A template-switch adaptor containing 12 random nucleotides labeled each cDNA molecule. Via MiXCR, TCRdb re-called the 5' RACE reads, giving one row per CDR3 protein. The sample shows about a million distinct CDR3 sequences, approximately 49% of them seen only once. This clonotype occurred once. The antigen is unknown. The study, taken as a whole, reports: Lack of knowledge of donor CMV status possibly confounded expanded clonotype changes.

PBMCs were isolated at a quantity of at least 6.5 million per sample. Total RNA was extracted at no less than 6 micrograms per sample. This sequence was found in a man aged 30 to 45 in good health. The specimen was blood. The genes are TRBV12-3 or TRBV12-4 and TRBJ2-5, with D possibly TRBD2 on 5 matching bases. The CDR3 DNA follows: TGTGCCAGCAGTCCCCCCGGACTCTCGACCCAGTACTTC. Translated: CASSPPGLSTQYF.